These T cell receptor beta chains were read from a single sample in a study of cytomegalovirus exposure and HLA in healthy donors. TCRdb keeps only in-frame clones here, not all; method: immunoSEQ multiplex PCR. The listing contains over 200,000 clones. The source material was PBMCs. These receptors all come from a woman under 40 in good health and CMV-seropositive. Both conserved end residues are part of each CDR3. The D gene is left open where the match is weak.

V	J	D	DNA	CDR3
TRBV29-1	TRBJ2-3	NA	TGCAGCGTTGGCTCCTACTACACAGATACGCAGTATTTT	CSVGSYYTDTQYF
TRBV7-6	TRBJ1-2	NA	TGTGCCAGCAGCTTAACGGGGAAACGTGATGGCTACACCTTC	CASSLTGKRDGYTF
TRBV28	TRBJ2-6	NA	TGTGCCAGCAGTTCCGGGACTGGGGCCAACGTCCTGACTTTC	CASSSGTGANVLTF
TRBV4-3	TRBJ2-5	TRBD1	TGCGCCAGCAGCCAAGAGATAGGACGGACAGGGAGACAGACCCAGTACTTC	CASSQEIGRTGRQTQYF
TRBV5-6	TRBJ2-1	NA	TGTGCCAGCAGCTCGCTATGGAATGAGCAGTTCTTC	CASSSLWNEQFF
TRBV19	TRBJ2-1	TRBD1	TGTGCCAGTAGTCCCGGGACAGACCTCTACAATGAGCAGTTCTTC	CASSPGTDLYNEQFF
TRBV6-5	TRBJ1-1	TRBD1	TGTGCCAGCATACCTACAGGGGGGACTGAAGCTTTCTTT	CASIPTGGTEAFF
TRBV30	TRBJ2-1	NA	TGTGCCTGGAATACAGATCTCAATGAGCAGTTCTTC	CAWNTDLNEQFF
TRBV4-3	TRBJ1-2	NA	TGCGCCAGCAGCCAGCCAACGGAGCCTAACTATGGCTACACCTTC	CASSQPTEPNYGYTF
TRBV19	TRBJ1-6	NA	TGTGCCAGTAGTGCGAGAGGCAGATCTCCCTCTCCACCCCTCCACTTT	CASSARGRSPSPPLHF
TRBV7-6	TRBJ1-4	NA	TGTGCCAGCAACTTATGGGGGCTAGGGGTGGAAAAACTGTTTTTT	CASNLWGLGVEKLFF
TRBV7-6	TRBJ1-2	NA	TGTGCCAGCAGCTTTAAAAGGGAGTATGGCTACACCTTC	CASSFKREYGYTF
TRBV5-1	TRBJ2-3	NA	TGCGCCAGCAGCTTGTTAGGCGGAAGCACAGATACGCAGTATTTT	CASSLLGGSTDTQYF
TRBV2	TRBJ2-1	TRBD2	TGTGCCTACTCGGGGCGGGGGGGCTGGAATGAGCAGTTCTTC	CAYSGRGGWNEQFF
TRBV5-6	TRBJ2-7	TRBD2	TGTGCCAGCAGCAGCGGGACTAGCGGGGCGAAAACCTACGAGCAGTACTTC	CASSSGTSGAKTYEQYF
TRBV29-1	TRBJ2-3	TRBD2	TGCAGCGTTGGATCGGACACCGGGGGGTCAGATACGCAGTATTTT	CSVGSDTGGSDTQYF
TRBV5-8	TRBJ2-1	NA	TGTGCCAGCAGTGAGGGGACACTCTACAATGAGCAGTTCTTC	CASSEGTLYNEQFF
TRBV7-2	TRBJ2-7	NA	TGTGCCAGCAGCTTCTCGGGGAGCTCCTACGAGCAGTACTTC	CASSFSGSSYEQYF
TRBV6-1	TRBJ1-6	TRBD1	TGTGCCACAGGCGGGACAGGAGATTCACCCCTCCACTTT	CATGGTGDSPLHF
TRBV4-3	TRBJ2-7	TRBD2	TGCGCCAGCAGTCTTGGATCTTATGGGCGGGAGCCCTACGAGCAGTACTTC	CASSLGSYGREPYEQYF
TRBV9	TRBJ2-2	NA	TGTGCCAGCAGCGTATCGAGCAGGGGCTACACCGGGGAGCTGTTTTTT	CASSVSSRGYTGELFF
TRBV19	TRBJ2-3	NA	TGTGCCAGTAGTCGAGGAGGGAGCACAGATACGCAGTATTTT	CASSRGGSTDTQYF
TRBV6-1	TRBJ1-1	NA	TGTGCCAGCAGTGAATTTTGGCAGAACACTGAAGCTTTCTTT	CASSEFWQNTEAFF
TRBV5-1	TRBJ1-2	TRBD1	TGCGCCAGCAGCTCGACAGGGCCCGCAAGCTATGGCTACACCTTC	CASSSTGPASYGYTF
TRBV7-2	TRBJ2-2	NA	TGTGCCAGCAGAAAGGGCGGGCTTCTTGGCGGGGAGCTGTTTTTT	CASRKGGLLGGELFF
TRBV6-5	TRBJ1-4	TRBD1	TGTGCCAGCAGTCCCGGGACAGGGTCGGAAAAACTGTTTTTT	CASSPGTGSEKLFF
TRBV29-1	TRBJ2-7	NA	TGCAGCGTTGTATTGCCACAGTCCTACGAGCAGTACTTC	CSVVLPQSYEQYF
TRBV4-1	TRBJ2-5	TRBD2	TGCGCCAGCAGCCTGGTGGGAAGGACTAGCGGACAGGAGACCCAGTACTTC	CASSLVGRTSGQETQYF
TRBV19	TRBJ1-5	TRBD1	TGTGCCAGTAGTATGTCCCCTGGGCGGGCAGGGGGTCAGCCCCAGCATTTT	CASSMSPGRAGGQPQHF
TRBV19	TRBJ2-3	NA	TGTGCCAGTAGGCTTAGAAGCACAGATACGCAGTATTTT	CASRLRSTDTQYF
TRBV10-3	TRBJ2-7	TRBD2	TGTGCCATCAGTGGACTAGCGGGAGACGAGCAGTACTTC	CAISGLAGDEQYF
TRBV5-1	TRBJ2-7	NA	TGCGCCAGCAGCTTGGGACAGTCGCCCTACGAGCAGTACTTC	CASSLGQSPYEQYF
TRBV2	TRBJ1-4	NA	TGTGCCAGCAGTGCTGACCCGGGTCCTAATGAAAAACTGTTTTTT	CASSADPGPNEKLFF
TRBV5-1	TRBJ1-3	NA	TGCGCCAGCAGCTTTACCAAGGGGGTTGGAAACACCATATATTTT	CASSFTKGVGNTIYF
TRBV6-6	TRBJ1-5	TRBD1	TGTGCCAGCAGCAAGGACAGGGTCGGGCGCAATCAGCCCCAGCATTTT	CASSKDRVGRNQPQHF
TRBV23-1	TRBJ2-6	TRBD1	TGCGCCAGCAGTCATTCGTGGACAGGCGAGTCAGGACCTGGGGCCAACGTCCTGACTTTC	CASSHSWTGESGPGANVLTF
TRBV27	TRBJ1-6	NA	TGTGCCAGCAGTTTTGGAACAGATTCACCCCTCCACTTT	CASSFGTDSPLHF
TRBV2	TRBJ1-5	NA	TGTGCCAGCAGTGACCGGCAGGGTTTGAATCATCAGCCCCAGCATTTT	CASSDRQGLNHQPQHF
TRBV6-6	TRBJ1-5	NA	TGTGCCAGCAGGGCAGGGGTTAACCAGCCCCAGCATTTT	CASRAGVNQPQHF